This TCR beta chain was profiled in a study of blood T cell repertoires in COVID-19. Study as a whole: Both acute and convalescent COVID-19 samples were obtained from the United States, Italy and Spain. Sources were T cells, B-cell-depleted T cells, or PBMCs; the material itself was cDNA or gDNA.

Profiled with immunoSEQ multiplex PCR; TCRdb holds only in-frame clones, not every one. Found here are some 250,000 clones, about 90% of them singletons; the top ten hold more than 1%. This CDR3 is 13 amino acids long. After removal of 1 base from V and 8 bases from J, the junction contained 2 bases not matched to a gene. Looked up from germline, CDR1 is MNHEY and CDR2 is SVGAGI. Recruitment covered 20 to 25 US areas and drew participants whose ages spanned roughly 18 to 95 years. The chain carries TRBV6-5 and TRBJ1-3; 7 bases map to TRBD1. The material sequenced was PBMCs or T cells enriched from blood (not recorded which). This clonotype originated in a human donor in a cohort exposed to, infected with or recovered from COVID-19 (not recorded which). The donor label of this sample is uncertain. Here the CDR3 DNA reads TGTGCCAGCAGTTACTTTACAGGGGACACCATATATTTT. Translating it yields CASSYFTGDTIYF.